The 27 T cell receptor beta chains below were found in one sample sequenced in a study of a mutant IDH1 vaccine in newly diagnosed glioma (dated by TCRdb to the early 2020s). The sample's time point label, decoded: baseline, week 1 (first vaccination visit). The sample's treatment or condition, from its label and the paper: pre-vaccination baseline after standard-of-care therapy. Receptor amplification or capture employed the immunoSEQ multiplex PCR assay. The clones in this table, taken by TCRdb from immuneACCESS, are in-frame only. Not every clone is retained; where verified, under half of the shortfall comes from an unresolved V gene, and the cause of the rest is unknown. The sample table holds some 50,000 clones, of which approximately 90% were seen once. About 2.2% of the sample is in the top ten clones. The sequences come from PBMCs, collected from a glioma patient treated with radiotherapy, temozolomide or both. All receptors come from a man aged 35 to 55 with glioma.

This clone has a handful of counts. V is TRBV19 and J is TRBJ1-5; tentatively, D is TRBD1 (5 bases). CDR3 size: 12 residues. Trimming took off 4 bases at V and 14 bases at J, with 15 bases between the two ends. CDR1 LNHDA and CDR2 SQIVND come from the germline V gene (reference sequence). The DNA for the CDR3 is TGTGCCAGTAGTACCCACTTGACAGAAAAGCATTTT. As protein: CASSTHLTEKHF.

This chain connects TRBV10-2 to TRBJ2-7; no definite D call. Trimming removed 3 bases at V and 4 bases at J, with 7 bases between. This CDR3 comprises 12 residues. Germline-derived CDR1 and CDR2 are WSHSY and SAAADI. CDR3: CASSDHKYEQYF. The CDR3 DNA sequence: TGCGCCAGCAGTGATCACAAATACGAGCAGTACTTC.

V is TRBV18 and J is TRBJ1-2; 8 bases align to TRBD1. V was pared by 3 bases and J by 7 bases, with 10 bases of the junction left unmatched. The CDR3 runs to 15 residues. CDR1 KGHSH and CDR2 LQKENI come from the germline V gene. CDR3: CASSPTPGTGRGYTF. CDR3 coding DNA: TGTGCCAGCTCACCGACACCTGGGACAGGACGTGGCTACACCTTC.

This clone has a single count. The CDR3 DNA is TGTGCCAGCAGCCTCGTCGAGGGTAGTATTCAGTACTTC. Amino acid sequence: CASSLVEGSIQYF. V and J are TRBV11-2 and TRBJ2-4, with a weak D call TRBD2 (5 bases). CDR3 size: 13 residues. Germline-derived CDR1 and CDR2 are SGHAT and FQNNGV. Between the trimmed V and J ends, which lost 5 bases and 10 bases, there was a span of 15 bases.

The chain employs TRBV5-4 and TRBJ2-1; 12 bases fit TRBD2. J lost 6 bases, V lost 5 bases, and 6 bases had no gene match. The germline CDR1 and CDR2 sequences are SGHNT and YYREEE (reference sequence). The CDR3 spans 15 residues. CDR3 DNA sequence: TGTGCCAGCAGGTCCGGGACTAGCGGGTTCAATGAGCAGTTCTTC. Its translation: CASRSGTSGFNEQFF. The full variable domain, in which reference TRBV5-4 and TRBJ2-1 provide the parts outside the CDR3, is ETGVTQSPTHLIKTRGQQVTLRCSSQSGHNTVSWYQQALGQGPQFIFQYYREEENGRGNFPPRFSGLQFPNYSSELNVNALELDDSALYLCASRSGTSGFNEQFFGPGTRLTVL.

The V gene is TRBV10-3, the J gene TRBJ2-1, with 11 nucleotides matching TRBD2. The CDR3 loop spans 16 amino acids. Looked up from germline, CDR1 is ENHRY and CDR2 is SYGVKD. Germline trimming cut 3 bases from V and 5 bases from J; bases unmatched to any gene: 6. The CDR3 DNA reads as TGTGCCATCAGTGATTCGACTAGCGGGGTAAACAATGAGCAGTTCTTC. Translated: CAISDSTSGVNNEQFF.

This rearrangement joins TRBV6-5 to TRBJ2-5; 7 positions match TRBD2. CDR3 size: 15 residues. Germline-derived CDR1 and CDR2 are MNHEY and SVGAGI. Germline trimming cut 3 bases from V and 2 bases from J; bases unmatched to any gene: 6. The CDR3 region is CASSYGGSSQETQYF. DNA of the CDR3: TGTGCCAGCAGTTATGGCGGGAGTTCGCAAGAGACCCAGTACTTC.

The chain recombines TRBV18 with TRBJ2-1; D tentatively reads TRBD1 or TRBD2 (5 bases each). Germline V CDR1 and CDR2: KGHSH, LQKENI. The ends were cut back, 3 bases at V and 10 bases at J, with 13 bases in the middle. The CDR3 sequence is 13 residues long. In DNA, the CDR3 is TGTGCCAGCTCACCGAGTATGGGGGACGAGCAGTTCTTC. Its protein product is CASSPSMGDEQFF.

This chain uses TRBV5-4 with TRBJ1-1, with D hard to call. The CDR3 extends over 14 amino acids. Germline V lookup: CDR1 SGHNT, CDR2 YYREEE (reference sequence). V gave up 3 bases and J gave up 1 base, with 10 bases separating them. DNA of the CDR3: TGTGCCAGCAGCTCGGGCGCGGGGAACACTGAAGCTTTCTTT. This gives the protein CASSSGAGNTEAFF.

The genes are TRBV4-2 and TRBJ1-1, with D possibly being TRBD1 (5 bases). The CDR3 extends over 16 amino acids. Germline assignment: CDR1 LGHNA and CDR2 YNFKEQ. V was trimmed by 5 bases and J by 0 bases, leaving 16 bases between them. CDR3 sequence (DNA): TGTGCCAGCAGCATAAACAGGATCGGCATGAACACTGAAGCTTTCTTT. Translated, it gives CASSINRIGMNTEAFF.

J is TRBJ2-7 and V is TRBV9; 9 nucleotides line up with TRBD1. CDR1 is SGDLS, CDR2 YYNGEE, per germline. The CDR3 consists of 16 residues. V was clipped by 4 bases and J by 1 base; unmatched bases: 9. CDR3 sequence reads: CASSPWDRAISYEQYF. The DNA for the CDR3 is TGTGCCAGCAGCCCCTGGGACAGGGCCATTTCCTACGAGCAGTACTTC.

This chain links TRBV7-3 with TRBJ2-2; possible D gene TRBD1, 6 bases. Germline V CDR1 and CDR2: SGHTA, FQGTGA. This CDR3 is built from 15 residues. Trimming left V 1 base short and J 1 base short, with 7 bases between. CDR3 loop: CASSLIRGNTGELFF. In DNA, the CDR3 is TGTGCCAGCAGCTTAATCAGGGGGAACACCGGGGAGCTGTTTTTT.

V usage is TRBV7-2 and J usage is TRBJ2-2; D is tentatively TRBD1 or TRBD2 (6 bases each). The CDR3 spans 15 residues. The germline CDR1 and CDR2 sequences are SGHTA and FQGNSA. V gave up 6 bases and J gave up 2 bases, with 13 bases separating them. CDR3 coding DNA: TGTGCCAGCAGAATAGGGGGGATTAACACCGGGGAGCTGTTTTTT. As protein: CASRIGGINTGELFF.

Notes on this clone: The junction and the germline gene differ at one end; a read error may be behind it. The chain combines TRBV11-2 with TRBJ2-1; 10 nucleotides align to TRBD2. The CDR3 is 11 amino acids. From germline, CDR1 is SGHAT and CDR2 FQNNGV. This CDR3 is CASRLAGGLFF. DNA of the CDR3: TGTGCCAGCAGATTAGCGGGAGGTCTGTTCTTC.

The chain joins TRBV7-3 to TRBJ2-1; a possible D gene is TRBD2 (6 bases). Germline CDR1 SGHTA, CDR2 FQGTGA. The germline V and J ends were trimmed by 5 bases and 10 bases, with 18 bases remaining between them. The CDR3 is made up of 14 amino acids. The CDR3: CASSNHRGAREQFF. The CDR3 DNA is TGTGCCAGCAGCAATCACCGCGGGGCTCGGGAGCAGTTCTTC.

CDR3 in amino acids: CATDPFHSGPDTQYF. The CDR3 bases are TGTGCCACCGACCCCTTCCATAGCGGGCCAGATACGCAGTATTTT. V gene TRBV19 combines with J gene TRBJ2-3, with TRBD2 identical over 7 bases. The CDR3 is made up of 15 amino acids. V lost 10 bases, J lost 4 bases, and 14 bases stayed unmatched. Germline loops: CDR1 LNHDA, CDR2 SQIVND (reference sequence).

This sequence joins TRBV5-1 and TRBJ2-3; 7 bases map to TRBD2. The germline V gene has CDR1 SGHRS and CDR2 YFSETQ. The CDR3 consists of 17 residues. V was pared by 0 bases and J by 5 bases, with 12 bases of the junction left unmatched. The CDR3 loop is CASSLAVRDYLRDTQYF. CDR3 DNA sequence: TGCGCCAGCAGCTTGGCGGTTAGGGACTACCTCCGAGATACGCAGTATTTT.

V gene TRBV18 combines with J gene TRBJ1-1; D perhaps matches TRBD1 (5 bases). The CDR3 spans 16 residues. V lost 3 bases to trimming and J lost 4 bases, with 18 bases between them. CDR1 is KGHSH, CDR2 LQKENI, per germline. CDR3 loop: CASSPSAGRRSTEAFF. In nucleotides, the CDR3 is TGTGCCAGCTCACCGTCGGCAGGGAGGCGGAGCACTGAAGCTTTCTTT.

The chain joins TRBV28 to TRBJ2-7, with 10 bases aligning to TRBD1. The trim removed 9 bases at V and 4 bases at J, leaving 9 bases unmatched. This CDR3 is built from 14 residues. Germline assignment: CDR1 MDHEN and CDR2 SYDVKM. The CDR3: CASGTGAHSYEQYF. CDR3 bases: TGTGCCAGTGGGACAGGGGCCCACTCTTACGAGCAGTACTTC.

The rearrangement joins TRBV6-5 to TRBJ1-2; 8 nucleotides agree with TRBD1. The trim removed 2 bases at V and 6 bases at J, leaving 5 bases unmatched. Germline lookup yields CDR1 MNHEY and CDR2 SVGAGI. This CDR3 is built from 14 residues. The CDR3 is CASSYIQGEDGYTF. DNA of the CDR3: TGTGCCAGCAGTTACATACAGGGGGAGGATGGCTACACCTTC.

The CDR3, as DNA: TGTGCCAGCAGCTTGCAGGAAGGAGATACGCAGTATTTT. This translates into CASSLQEGDTQYF. The chain combines TRBV5-4 with TRBJ2-3; unclear D gene. Deletions cut 1 base from V and 5 bases from J, with 8 bases between. The CDR3 spans 13 residues. The germline gives CDR1 SGHNT, CDR2 YYREEE (reference sequence).

This clone has just one count. This chain links TRBV5-5 with TRBJ1-4; 8 bases are a match to TRBD1. The V segment lost 0 bases and the J segment 4 bases; nucleotides outside the gene matches: 8. This CDR3 has 17 amino acids. The V gene's germline CDR1 is SGHKS and CDR2 YYEKEE (reference sequence). CDR3 residues: CASSLATRQGFNEKLFF. Written as DNA, the CDR3 is TGTGCCAGCAGCTTGGCTACCCGACAGGGGTTTAATGAAAAACTGTTTTTT.

The chain links TRBV14 to TRBJ2-2; 14 nucleotides agree with TRBD2. Per the germline V gene, CDR1 is SGHDN and CDR2 is FVKESK. CDR3 length: 20 amino acids. The ends lost 4 bases at V and 5 bases at J; junction bases unmatched: 15. The CDR3 DNA follows: TGTGCCAGCAGCCGAGTGCCGCCCGGACTAGCGGGAGGAGGTACCGGGGAGCTGTTTTTT. Its protein product is CASSRVPPGLAGGGTGELFF.

The chain combines TRBV19 with TRBJ2-6; TRBD1 might be the D (5 bases). The CDR3 length is 16 residues. V was trimmed by 4 bases and J by 0 bases, leaving 10 bases between them. Germline loops: CDR1 LNHDA, CDR2 SQIVND (reference sequence). CDR3 nucleotide sequence: TGTGCCAGTAGTAAGGGGTCCACCTCTGGGGCCAACGTCCTGACTTTC. This codes for CASSKGSTSGANVLTF. Full variable domain (missing parts from reference TRBV19 and TRBJ2-6): DGGITQSPKYLFRKEGQNVTLSCEQNLNHDAMYWYRQDPGQGLRLIYYSQIVNDFQKGDIAEGYSVSREKKESFPLTVTSAQKNPTAFYLCASSKGSTSGANVLTFGAGSRLTVL.

This chain joins TRBV7-9 and TRBJ1-4, with 9 bases that match TRBD1. The CDR3 totals 12 residues. With 5 bases clipped from V and 15 bases from J, the junction kept 7 bases outside the gene matches. From germline, CDR1 is SEHNR and CDR2 FQNEAQ (reference sequence). The CDR3: CASSLTGGEVFF. The CDR3 region has the DNA TGTGCCAGCAGCCTGACAGGGGGTGAGGTGTTTTTT.

The chain is built from TRBV18 and TRBJ1-4; D is uncertain. The germline gives CDR1 KGHSH, CDR2 LQKENI. Deletions cut 6 bases from V and 4 bases from J, with 12 bases between. The CDR3 spans 14 residues. The CDR3 sequence is CASSPPPGNEKLFF. CDR3 in DNA: TGTGCCAGCTCGCCGCCCCCGGGTAATGAAAAACTGTTTTTT.

V is TRBV15 and J is TRBJ1-3, with 7 bases matching TRBD1. The ends lost 3 bases at V and 4 bases at J; junction bases unmatched: 3. The CDR3 is made up of 14 amino acids. Germline V gene data show CDR1 as LNHNV and CDR2 as YYDKDF (reference sequence). CDR3 region: CATSRGQSGNTIYF. The CDR3 nucleotides read TGTGCCACCAGCAGGGGACAGTCCGGAAACACCATATATTTT.